This is a list of T cell receptor beta chains from one sample in a study of response to subunit inactivated influenza vaccine. TCRdb recomputed calls from the RT-PCR reads with MiXCR, one row per CDR3 protein. The table has about 190,000 distinct CDR3 sequences, approximately 15% seen once. This specimen consisted of CD8+ T cells sorted from PBMCs, obtained 5 days after vaccination. The receptor source for this set is a middle-aged man who received an inactivated influenza vaccine. The CDR3 runs from the conserved cysteine through the conserved F or W. Fields, in order: clone size, V gene, D gene, J gene, CDR3 protein, CDR3 DNA. The D gene is left open where the match is weak. Clone size is stated in some rows and not others, as once, few, many or a class when expanded.

clone size: few
V gene: TRBV29-1
D gene: TRBD1
J gene: TRBJ1-3
CDR3 protein: CSVEGNPTGLGGNTIYF
CDR3 DNA: TGCAGCGTTGAAGGAAACCCGACAGGGTTGGGAGGAAACACCATATATTTT

clone size: .
V gene: TRBV20-1
D gene: .
J gene: TRBJ2-7
CDR3 protein: CSARENWPYEQYF
CDR3 DNA: TGCAGTGCTAGAGAAAACTGGCCCTACGAGCAGTACTTC

clone size: once
V gene: TRBV10-3
D gene: TRBD2
J gene: TRBJ2-7
CDR3 protein: CVISAGRGGGYEQYF
CDR3 DNA: TGTGTCATCAGTGCTGGGAGGGGAGGAGGCTACGAGCAGTACTTC

clone size: many
V gene: TRBV7-3
D gene: .
J gene: TRBJ2-1
CDR3 protein: CASSLLGGSYNEQFF
CDR3 DNA: TGTGCCAGCAGCTTACTGGGAGGATCCTACAATGAGCAGTTCTTC

clone size: .
V gene: TRBV7-2
D gene: .
J gene: TRBJ2-7
CDR3 protein: CASSSMTEQYF
CDR3 DNA: TGTGCCAGCAGCTCCATGACCGAGCAGTACTTC

clone size: .
V gene: TRBV6-2/TRBV6-3
D gene: TRBD2
J gene: TRBJ2-3
CDR3 protein: CASSPGLAVSTDTQYF
CDR3 DNA: TGTGCCAGCAGCCCCGGACTAGCCGTAAGCACAGATACGCAGTATTTT

clone size: many
V gene: TRBV4-1
D gene: TRBD1
J gene: TRBJ2-1
CDR3 protein: CASSQGTGGYNEQFF
CDR3 DNA: TGCGCCAGCAGCCAAGGGACAGGGGGCTACAATGAGCAGTTCTTC

clone size: .
V gene: TRBV19
D gene: TRBD2
J gene: TRBJ2-1
CDR3 protein: CASSLRGTSGTSDEQFF
CDR3 DNA: TGTGCCAGTAGTTTGCGGGGGACCTCAGGTACATCCGATGAGCAGTTCTTC

clone size: .
V gene: TRBV7-8
D gene: TRBD1
J gene: TRBJ2-2
CDR3 protein: CASSPPGTGYTGELFF
CDR3 DNA: TGTGCCAGCAGCCCCCCCGGGACAGGTTACACCGGGGAGCTGTTTTTT

clone size: .
V gene: TRBV4-3
D gene: .
J gene: TRBJ1-3
CDR3 protein: CASSQDVNSGNTIYF
CDR3 DNA: TGCGCCAGCAGCCAAGATGTCAACTCTGGAAACACCATATATTTT

clone size: .
V gene: TRBV5-1
D gene: TRBD1
J gene: TRBJ1-2
CDR3 protein: CASSHTGTGYGYTF
CDR3 DNA: TGCGCCAGCAGTCACACTGGGACAGGTTATGGCTACACCTTC

clone size: .
V gene: TRBV12-3/TRBV12-4
D gene: .
J gene: TRBJ2-1
CDR3 protein: CASTNSNEQFF
CDR3 DNA: TGTGCCAGCACCAATTCCAATGAGCAGTTCTTC

clone size: many
V gene: TRBV29-1
D gene: TRBD1
J gene: TRBJ2-2
CDR3 protein: CSVELRRQGNTGELFF
CDR3 DNA: TGCAGCGTTGAATTAAGGAGACAGGGGAACACCGGGGAGCTGTTTTTT

clone size: .
V gene: TRBV20-1
D gene: .
J gene: TRBJ1-2
CDR3 protein: CSAAPAGTINYGYTF
CDR3 DNA: TGCAGTGCTGCCCCCGCCGGGACTATTAACTATGGCTACACCTTC

clone size: many
V gene: TRBV4-3
D gene: .
J gene: TRBJ1-6
CDR3 protein: CASSQDIGGGNNSPLHF
CDR3 DNA: TGCGCCAGCAGCCAAGATATTGGGGGAGGGAATAATTCACCCCTCCACTTT

clone size: .
V gene: TRBV20-1
D gene: .
J gene: TRBJ2-3
CDR3 protein: CSAREADTQYF
CDR3 DNA: TGCAGTGCTAGGGAGGCAGATACGCAGTATTTT

clone size: .
V gene: TRBV9
D gene: TRBD2
J gene: TRBJ2-3
CDR3 protein: CASSPVAGAIDTQYF
CDR3 DNA: TGTGCCAGCAGCCCTGTCGCGGGAGCTATAGATACGCAGTATTTT

clone size: few
V gene: TRBV4-2
D gene: .
J gene: TRBJ2-1
CDR3 protein: CASSPGLSDNEQFF
CDR3 DNA: TGTGCCAGCAGCCCGGGCCTTTCCGACAATGAGCAGTTCTTC

clone size: many
V gene: TRBV12-3/TRBV12-4
D gene: TRBD1
J gene: TRBJ2-2
CDR3 protein: CASSTRDRGEGELFF
CDR3 DNA: TGTGCCAGCAGTACCCGGGACAGGGGTGAGGGGGAGCTGTTTTTT

clone size: few
V gene: TRBV7-6
D gene: .
J gene: TRBJ2-7
CDR3 protein: CASSLVGVEEQYF
CDR3 DNA: TGTGCCAGCAGCTTAGTCGGGGTCGAGGAGCAGTACTTC

clone size: .
V gene: TRBV7-9
D gene: .
J gene: TRBJ1-1
CDR3 protein: CASRRAPEAFF
CDR3 DNA: TGTGCCAGCAGAAGGGCCCCTGAAGCTTTCTTT

clone size: .
V gene: TRBV12-3/TRBV12-4
D gene: TRBD2
J gene: TRBJ2-7
CDR3 protein: CASSFLAGGPGEQYF
CDR3 DNA: TGTGCCAGCAGTTTTCTAGCGGGAGGGCCTGGGGAGCAGTACTTC

clone size: few
V gene: TRBV12-3/TRBV12-4
D gene: TRBD1
J gene: TRBJ1-5
CDR3 protein: CASSPQGTIRPQHF
CDR3 DNA: TGTGCCAGCAGCCCACAGGGGACGATAAGGCCCCAGCATTTT

clone size: .
V gene: TRBV4-3
D gene: .
J gene: TRBJ2-7
CDR3 protein: CASSQRDTSYEQYF
CDR3 DNA: TGCGCCAGCAGCCAAAGGGACACTTCCTACGAGCAGTACTTC

clone size: many
V gene: TRBV12-3/TRBV12-4
D gene: .
J gene: TRBJ2-1
CDR3 protein: CASRESGEQFF
CDR3 DNA: TGTGCCAGCAGAGAGAGTGGTGAGCAGTTCTTC

clone size: .
V gene: TRBV15
D gene: .
J gene: TRBJ2-1
CDR3 protein: CATSSFRASHEQFF
CDR3 DNA: TGTGCCACCAGCAGTTTTAGAGCTTCCCACGAGCAGTTCTTC

clone size: .
V gene: TRBV10-3
D gene: .
J gene: TRBJ2-7
CDR3 protein: CAISESSWLEQYF
CDR3 DNA: TGTGCCATCAGTGAGTCCTCCTGGCTCGAGCAGTACTTC

clone size: .
V gene: TRBV6-1
D gene: .
J gene: TRBJ1-1
CDR3 protein: CASSEGRTMNTEAFF
CDR3 DNA: TGTGCCAGCAGTGAAGGCAGGACTATGAACACTGAAGCTTTCTTT

clone size: many
V gene: TRBV12-3/TRBV12-4
D gene: .
J gene: TRBJ2-7
CDR3 protein: CASSWGGPYEQYF
CDR3 DNA: TGTGCCAGCAGTTGGGGAGGACCTTACGAGCAGTACTTC

clone size: few
V gene: TRBV27
D gene: .
J gene: TRBJ2-7
CDR3 protein: CASSYSGPTYEQYF
CDR3 DNA: TGTGCCAGCAGTTATTCCGGGCCTACCTACGAGCAGTACTTC

clone size: few
V gene: TRBV3-1
D gene: .
J gene: TRBJ1-1
CDR3 protein: CASSQDWGVGTEAFF
CDR3 DNA: TGTGCCAGCAGCCAAGATTGGGGGGTAGGCACTGAAGCTTTCTTT

clone size: many
V gene: TRBV29-1
D gene: TRBD1
J gene: TRBJ1-2
CDR3 protein: CSVEQGVYGYTF
CDR3 DNA: TGCAGCGTTGAACAGGGGGTCTATGGCTACACCTTC

clone size: few
V gene: TRBV20-1
D gene: TRBD2
J gene: TRBJ2-1
CDR3 protein: CSARVRTSGRVNEQFF
CDR3 DNA: TGCAGTGCTAGAGTCCGGACTAGCGGGAGGGTCAATGAGCAGTTCTTC

clone size: .
V gene: TRBV12-3/TRBV12-4
D gene: .
J gene: TRBJ1-5
CDR3 protein: CASGTGSQPQHF
CDR3 DNA: TGTGCCAGCGGTACAGGGTCTCAGCCCCAGCATTTT

clone size: .
V gene: TRBV5-6
D gene: .
J gene: TRBJ1-1
CDR3 protein: CASSLQGVAEAFF
CDR3 DNA: TGTGCCAGCAGCTTACAGGGAGTTGCTGAAGCTTTCTTT

clone size: few
V gene: TRBV11-2
D gene: TRBD1
J gene: TRBJ1-2
CDR3 protein: CASSLGGSPYGYTF
CDR3 DNA: TGTGCCAGCAGCCTAGGGGGCAGCCCCTATGGCTACACCTTC

clone size: few
V gene: TRBV10-3
D gene: .
J gene: TRBJ2-1
CDR3 protein: CAIREQRDEQFF
CDR3 DNA: TGTGCCATCAGGGAACAGAGGGATGAGCAGTTCTTC

clone size: .
V gene: TRBV6-5
D gene: TRBD2
J gene: TRBJ2-7
CDR3 protein: CASSSLGLAGVYEQYF
CDR3 DNA: TGTGCCAGCAGTTCTCTGGGACTAGCGGGAGTTTACGAGCAGTACTTC

clone size: many
V gene: TRBV29-1
D gene: TRBD2
J gene: TRBJ2-1
CDR3 protein: CSVETPSGGYEQFF
CDR3 DNA: TGCAGCGTTGAAACCCCTAGCGGGGGCTATGAGCAGTTCTTC

clone size: .
V gene: TRBV12-3/TRBV12-4
D gene: .
J gene: TRBJ2-4
CDR3 protein: CASSFTGTNVLLF
CDR3 DNA: TGTGCCAGCAGTTTCACCGGGACGAACGTGCTACTCTTC

clone size: .
V gene: TRBV4-3
D gene: TRBD1
J gene: TRBJ2-7
CDR3 protein: CASSQEGQGGPSYEQYF
CDR3 DNA: TGCGCCAGCAGCCAAGAAGGACAGGGAGGTCCCTCCTACGAGCAGTACTTC

clone size: many
V gene: TRBV12-3/TRBV12-4
D gene: .
J gene: TRBJ1-1
CDR3 protein: CASSLALSEAFF
CDR3 DNA: TGTGCCAGCAGTTTAGCTCTCAGTGAAGCTTTCTTT

clone size: .
V gene: TRBV19
D gene: TRBD2
J gene: TRBJ2-1
CDR3 protein: CASSVSPLAGPNNEQFF
CDR3 DNA: TGTGCCAGTAGTGTGTCCCCTCTAGCGGGGCCTAACAATGAGCAGTTCTTC

clone size: .
V gene: TRBV20-1
D gene: .
J gene: TRBJ1-5
CDR3 protein: CSARLGVRNQPQHF
CDR3 DNA: TGCAGTGCTAGATTGGGAGTACGGAATCAGCCCCAGCATTTT

clone size: few
V gene: TRBV6-5
D gene: TRBD1
J gene: TRBJ2-7
CDR3 protein: CASSYDPGQGTYEQYF
CDR3 DNA: TGTGCCAGCAGTTACGACCCTGGACAGGGGACCTACGAGCAGTACTTC

clone size: .
V gene: TRBV4-3
D gene: TRBD1
J gene: TRBJ1-2
CDR3 protein: CASSQGNQDRAYGYTF
CDR3 DNA: TGCGCCAGCAGCCAAGGAAACCAGGACAGGGCCTATGGCTACACCTTC

clone size: .
V gene: TRBV20-1
D gene: TRBD2
J gene: TRBJ2-7
CDR3 protein: CSASPPVSGRFYEQYF
CDR3 DNA: TGCAGTGCTAGCCCCCCGGTTAGCGGGAGGTTCTACGAGCAGTACTTC

clone size: .
V gene: TRBV20-1
D gene: .
J gene: TRBJ2-1
CDR3 protein: CSAHSLPLNEQFF
CDR3 DNA: TGCAGTGCTCATTCACTACCTTTGAATGAGCAGTTCTTC

clone size: .
V gene: TRBV6-2/TRBV6-3
D gene: TRBD2
J gene: TRBJ2-7
CDR3 protein: CASEKRTSGFSYEQYF
CDR3 DNA: TGTGCCAGCGAAAAACGGACTAGCGGGTTTTCCTACGAGCAGTACTTC

clone size: few
V gene: TRBV4-3
D gene: .
J gene: TRBJ2-5
CDR3 protein: CASSPGAGVSLEETQYF
CDR3 DNA: TGCGCCAGCAGCCCGGGGGCCGGGGTGTCCCTGGAAGAGACCCAGTACTTC